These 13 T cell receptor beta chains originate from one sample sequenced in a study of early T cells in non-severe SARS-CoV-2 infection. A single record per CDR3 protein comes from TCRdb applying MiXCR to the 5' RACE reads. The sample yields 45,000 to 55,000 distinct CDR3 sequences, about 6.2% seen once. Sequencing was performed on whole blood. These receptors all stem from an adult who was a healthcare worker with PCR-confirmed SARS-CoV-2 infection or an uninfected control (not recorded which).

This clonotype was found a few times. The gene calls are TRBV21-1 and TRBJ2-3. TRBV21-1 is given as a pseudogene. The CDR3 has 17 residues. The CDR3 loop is CASSKVIFSEQSDTQYF. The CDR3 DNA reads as TGTGCCAGCAGCAAAGTTATCTTCTCGGAGCAGTCAGATACGCAGTATTTT.

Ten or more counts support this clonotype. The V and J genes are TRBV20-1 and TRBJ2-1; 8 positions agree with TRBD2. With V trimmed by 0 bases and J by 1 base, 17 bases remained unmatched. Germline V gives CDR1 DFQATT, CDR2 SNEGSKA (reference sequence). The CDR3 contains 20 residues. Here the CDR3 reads CSARDPAPGRGGLSYNEQFF. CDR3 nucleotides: TGCAGTGCTAGAGATCCGGCGCCCGGTCGGGGGGGGTTATCCTACAATGAGCAGTTCTTC.

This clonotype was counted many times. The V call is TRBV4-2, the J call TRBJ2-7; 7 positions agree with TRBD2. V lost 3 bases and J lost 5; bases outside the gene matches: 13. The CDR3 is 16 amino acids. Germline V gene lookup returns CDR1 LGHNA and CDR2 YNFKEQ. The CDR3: CASSQILRGVGHEQYF. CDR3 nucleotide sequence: TGTGCCAGCAGCCAGATCTTACGGGGGGTCGGACACGAGCAGTACTTC.

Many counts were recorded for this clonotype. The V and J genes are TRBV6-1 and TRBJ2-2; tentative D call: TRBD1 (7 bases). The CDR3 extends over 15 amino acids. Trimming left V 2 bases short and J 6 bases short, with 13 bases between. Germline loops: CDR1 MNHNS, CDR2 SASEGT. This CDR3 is CASSETPGGSGELFF. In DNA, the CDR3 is TGTGCCAGCAGTGAAACCCCAGGGGGGTCCGGGGAGCTGTTTTTT.

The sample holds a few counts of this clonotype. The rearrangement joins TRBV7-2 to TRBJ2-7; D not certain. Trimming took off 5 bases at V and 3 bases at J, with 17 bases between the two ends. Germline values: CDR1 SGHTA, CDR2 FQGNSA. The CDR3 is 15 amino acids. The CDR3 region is CASSRQAGPGYEQYF. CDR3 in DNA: TGTGCCAGCAGCCGTCAGGCCGGTCCGGGCTACGAGCAGTACTTC.

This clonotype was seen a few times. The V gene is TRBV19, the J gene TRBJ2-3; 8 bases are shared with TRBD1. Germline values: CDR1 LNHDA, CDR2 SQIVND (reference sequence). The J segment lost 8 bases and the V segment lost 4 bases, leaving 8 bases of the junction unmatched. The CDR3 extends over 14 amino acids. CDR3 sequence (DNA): TGTGCCAGTAGTACAACAGGGGGAGAGGGTACGCAGTATTTT. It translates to CASSTTGGEGTQYF.

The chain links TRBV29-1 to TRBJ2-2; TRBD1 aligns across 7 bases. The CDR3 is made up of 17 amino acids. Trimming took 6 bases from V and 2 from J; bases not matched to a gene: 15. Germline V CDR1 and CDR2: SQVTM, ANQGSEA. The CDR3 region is CSVSVSLGTDNTGELFF. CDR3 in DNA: TGCAGCGTCTCAGTTAGCCTGGGGACAGACAACACCGGGGAGCTGTTTTTT.

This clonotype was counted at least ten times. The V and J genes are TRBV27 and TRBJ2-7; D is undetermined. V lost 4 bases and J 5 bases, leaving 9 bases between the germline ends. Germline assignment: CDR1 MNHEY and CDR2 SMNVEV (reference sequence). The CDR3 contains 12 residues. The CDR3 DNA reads TGTGCCAGCAGTTCCAGGCAGGACGAGCAGTACTTC. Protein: CASSSRQDEQYF.

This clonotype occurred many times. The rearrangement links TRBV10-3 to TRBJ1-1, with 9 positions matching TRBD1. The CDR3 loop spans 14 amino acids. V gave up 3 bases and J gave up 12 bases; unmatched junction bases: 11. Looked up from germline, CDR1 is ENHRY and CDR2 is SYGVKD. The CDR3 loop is CAISDPPRTGATFF. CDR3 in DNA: TGTGCCATCAGTGACCCTCCGAGGACAGGGGCGACTTTCTTT.

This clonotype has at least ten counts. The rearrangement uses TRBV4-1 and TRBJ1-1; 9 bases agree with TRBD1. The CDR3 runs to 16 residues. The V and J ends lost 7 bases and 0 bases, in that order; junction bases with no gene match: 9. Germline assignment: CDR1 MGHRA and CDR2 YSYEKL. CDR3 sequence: CASTGGQGKMNTEAFF. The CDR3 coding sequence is TGCGCCAGCACCGGGGGACAGGGTAAAATGAACACTGAAGCTTTCTTT.

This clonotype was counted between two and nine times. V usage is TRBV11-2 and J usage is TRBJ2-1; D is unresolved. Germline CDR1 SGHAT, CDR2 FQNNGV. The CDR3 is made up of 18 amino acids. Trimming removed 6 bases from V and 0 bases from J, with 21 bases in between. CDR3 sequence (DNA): TGTGCCAGCAGTCTTACGATCCATCGGCAAAGCTCCTACAATGAGCAGTTCTTC. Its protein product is CASSLTIHRQSSYNEQFF.

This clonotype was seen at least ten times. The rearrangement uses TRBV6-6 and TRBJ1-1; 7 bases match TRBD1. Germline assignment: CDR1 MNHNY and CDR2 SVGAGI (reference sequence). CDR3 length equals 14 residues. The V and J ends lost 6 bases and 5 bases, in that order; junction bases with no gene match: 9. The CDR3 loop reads CASSHKTGVTEAFF. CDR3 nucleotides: TGTGCCAGCAGCCATAAAACAGGGGTTACTGAAGCTTTCTTT.

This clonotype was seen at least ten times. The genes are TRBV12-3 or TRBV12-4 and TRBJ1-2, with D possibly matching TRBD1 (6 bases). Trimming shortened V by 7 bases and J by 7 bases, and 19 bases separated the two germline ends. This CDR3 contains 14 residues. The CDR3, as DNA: TGTGCCAGCACCAAGGGGGGCACTTACGGTGGCTACACCTTC. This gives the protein CASTKGGTYGGYTF.